The next 24 T cell receptor beta chains were all read from a single sample in a study of T cell changes during pregnancy in multiple sclerosis. The repertoire was sequenced with immunoSEQ multiplex PCR; TCRdb's copy has only in-frame clones and lacks some. The repertoire includes around 61,000 clones, 90% of them detected once, and roughly 0.82% sits in the top ten. Sequencing used peripheral blood, obtained in the first trimester of pregnancy. These receptors all stem from a female donor in good health, enrolled as a control in a pregnancy study.

This rearrangement joins TRBV4-1 to TRBJ1-5; D is unresolved. Per the germline V gene, CDR1 is MGHRA and CDR2 is YSYEKL. V lost 0 bases, J lost 4 bases, and 10 bases lay in between. This CDR3 region has 15 residues. CDR3 residues: CASSQEGQANQPQHF. The CDR3 DNA reads as TGCGCCAGCAGCCAAGAGGGTCAGGCAAATCAGCCCCAGCATTTT.

V is TRBV9 and J is TRBJ2-5; 8 bases are shared with TRBD2. This CDR3 is built from 15 residues. Germline CDR1 is SGDLS and CDR2 is YYNGEE. J lost 3 bases, V lost 0 bases, and 4 bases had no gene match. CDR3 protein: CASSVAGLAEETQYF. CDR3 nucleotides: TGTGCCAGCAGCGTAGCCGGACTAGCAGAAGAGACCCAGTACTTC.

The chain links TRBV18 to TRBJ1-1; possibly TRBD1 for D (6 bases). V lost 2 bases and J lost 8, with 9 bases in between. Germline loops: CDR1 KGHSH, CDR2 LQKENI. The length of the CDR3 is 12 residues. Here the CDR3 reads CASSPFDREAFF. The CDR3 region has the DNA TGTGCCAGCTCACCATTTGACAGGGAAGCTTTCTTT.

V usage is TRBV30 and J usage is TRBJ2-1, with 8 bases lining up with TRBD2. In germline, CDR1 is GTSNPN, CDR2 SVGIG (reference sequence). The V and J ends lost 1 base and 7 bases, in that order; junction bases with no gene match: 6. CDR3 length equals 14 residues. The CDR3 loop reads CAWSGGGLMNEQFF. The CDR3, as DNA: TGTGCCTGGAGTGGCGGGGGGTTGATGAATGAGCAGTTCTTC.

V and J are TRBV6-1 and TRBJ1-2, with D possibly being TRBD1 (6 bases). The CDR3 sequence is 16 residues long. V lost 4 bases, J lost 2 bases, and 17 bases lay in between. The V gene's germline CDR1 is MNHNS and CDR2 SASEGT. This chain's CDR3 is CASSGSRAQGNYGYTF. DNA of the CDR3: TGTGCCAGCAGTGGATCCCGCGCCCAGGGGAACTATGGCTACACCTTC.

The V gene is TRBV19, the J gene TRBJ2-7; 10 nucleotides align to TRBD1. Germline assignment: CDR1 LNHDA and CDR2 SQIVND (reference sequence). The CDR3 spans 15 residues. The junction had 8 bases not matched to a gene; V was cut back by 7 bases and J by 2 bases. For the CDR3, the DNA is TGTGCCAGTACTAAAGGGACAGGGGCTGCCTACGAGCAGTACTTC. Translated: CASTKGTGAAYEQYF.

J is TRBJ1-2 and V is TRBV6-1; TRBD1 might be the D (6 bases). V was shortened by 3 bases and J by 4 bases, with 15 bases between the two germline ends. The CDR3 sequence is 15 residues long. The germline CDR1 and CDR2 sequences are MNHNS and SASEGT. In DNA form, the CDR3 reads TGTGCCAGCAGTGAGCCGCTCTTAGGGGGCTATGGCTACACCTTC. This encodes CASSEPLLGGYGYTF.

The chain employs TRBV9 and TRBJ2-5; 7 bases map to TRBD1. Losses at the gene ends were 4 bases for V and 5 bases for J; bases not matched to a gene: 8. The CDR3 spans 14 residues. Per the germline V gene, CDR1 is SGDLS and CDR2 is YYNGEE. This CDR3 is CASSFTGARETQYF. CDR3 nucleotide sequence: TGTGCCAGCAGCTTTACAGGGGCCCGGGAGACCCAGTACTTC.

This clone was detected once. The chain combines TRBV7-2 with TRBJ2-3, with 8 bases fitting TRBD2. The CDR3 extends over 17 amino acids. The V and J ends lost 1 base and 6 bases, in that order; junction bases with no gene match: 12. Germline lookup yields CDR1 SGHTA and CDR2 FQGNSA. The CDR3 sequence: CASSLVSSGGGEDTQYF. The CDR3 DNA is TGTGCCAGCAGCTTAGTATCCAGCGGGGGCGGAGAGGATACGCAGTATTTT.

This chain joins TRBV4-3 and TRBJ1-1, with TRBD1 identical over 10 bases. CDR1 is LGHNA, CDR2 YSLEER, per germline. V shed 0 bases and J 1 base; nucleotides not matched to a gene: 5. This CDR3 region has 17 residues. CDR3 DNA: TGCGCCAGCAGCCAAGATAGGACAGGGGGGGAGAACACTGAAGCTTTCTTT. Translating gives CASSQDRTGGENTEAFF.

This clone was seen only a few times. This rearrangement joins TRBV11-2 to TRBJ2-2; 8 bases line up with TRBD2. CDR1 is SGHAT, CDR2 FQNNGV, per germline. The trim removed 6 bases at V and 5 bases at J, leaving 8 bases unmatched. CDR3 size: 15 residues. The CDR3: CASRSPGLVTGELFF. For the CDR3, the DNA is TGTGCCAGCAGATCCCCGGGACTAGTAACCGGGGAGCTGTTTTTT.

The gene calls are TRBV7-9 and TRBJ2-7, with D possibly being TRBD1 (5 bases). This CDR3 spans 14 amino acids. The germline V and J ends were trimmed by 2 bases and 1 base, with 9 bases remaining between them. The germline V gene has CDR1 SEHNR and CDR2 FQNEAQ (reference sequence). The CDR3 loop reads CASSLTGSSYEQYF. The DNA of the CDR3 is TGTGCCAGCAGCTTAACAGGTTCGTCCTACGAGCAGTACTTC.

The chain's CDR3 is CASSLDTGDNTEAFF. CDR3 nucleotide sequence: TGCGCCAGCAGCTTGGATACAGGGGACAACACTGAAGCTTTCTTT. This rearrangement joins TRBV5-1 to TRBJ1-1; 7 bases map to TRBD1. This CDR3 is built from 15 residues. The germline gives CDR1 SGHRS, CDR2 YFSETQ. Losses at the gene ends were 0 bases for V and 2 bases for J; bases not matched to a gene: 4.

In its sample, this clone was seen a few times. The chain has TRBV29-1 and TRBJ1-1; 9 positions match TRBD1. The V and J ends lost 2 bases and 1 base, in that order; junction bases with no gene match: 5. The CDR3 contains 15 residues. Germline V gene lookup returns CDR1 SQVTM and CDR2 ANQGSEA. The CDR3 reads CSVERAGQGNTEAFF. CDR3 DNA: TGCAGCGTTGAACGGGCGGGACAGGGGAACACTGAAGCTTTCTTT.

The rearrangement uses TRBV2 and TRBJ2-2; TRBD1 matches 9 bases. In germline, CDR1 is SNHLY, CDR2 FYNNEI. The CDR3 extends over 14 amino acids. V lost 4 bases to trimming and J lost 4 bases; unmatched junction nucleotides: 1. The CDR3 DNA is TGTGCCAGCAGTGGGGACAGGGTCACCGGGGAGCTGTTTTTT. Its protein product is CASSGDRVTGELFF.

The chain combines TRBV19 with TRBJ1-1; 8 nucleotides align to TRBD1. This CDR3 spans 14 amino acids. The V gene's germline CDR1 is LNHDA and CDR2 SQIVND (reference sequence). V was clipped by 8 bases and J by 0 bases; unmatched bases: 5. In DNA form, the CDR3 reads TGTGCCAGTCACAGGGGGACCATGAACACTGAAGCTTTCTTT. This encodes CASHRGTMNTEAFF. Full variable domain (missing parts from reference TRBV19 and TRBJ1-1): DGGITQSPKYLFRKEGQNVTLSCEQNLNHDAMYWYRQDPGQGLRLIYYSQIVNDFQKGDIAEGYSVSREKKESFPLTVTSAQKNPTAFYLCASHRGTMNTEAFFGQGTRLTVV.

This rearrangement joins TRBV19 to TRBJ2-1, with 10 bases identical to TRBD2. After removal of 3 bases from V and 8 bases from J, the junction contained 4 bases not matched to a gene. The CDR3 has 14 amino acids. The germline V gene encodes CDR1 LNHDA and CDR2 SQIVND (reference sequence). CDR3 in DNA: TGTGCCAGTAGTATGGGCCTAGCGGGGGATGAGCAGTTCTTC. Its translation: CASSMGLAGDEQFF. The complete variable domain, with remaining parts taken from reference TRBV19 and TRBJ2-1, reads DGGITQSPKYLFRKEGQNVTLSCEQNLNHDAMYWYRQDPGQGLRLIYYSQIVNDFQKGDIAEGYSVSREKKESFPLTVTSAQKNPTAFYLCASSMGLAGDEQFFGPGTRLTVL.

The rearrangement links TRBV18 to TRBJ1-5, with TRBD1 matching 7 bases. Germline V gives CDR1 KGHSH, CDR2 LQKENI. This CDR3 contains 15 residues. Unmatched junction bases numbered 7, after V lost 3 bases and J lost 5 bases. The CDR3 is CASSPEGGAYQPQHF. The CDR3 nucleotides are TGTGCCAGCTCACCGGAAGGGGGCGCGTATCAGCCCCAGCATTTT.

This chain links TRBV30 with TRBJ1-4, with D perhaps matching TRBD1 (5 bases). Germline V gene lookup returns CDR1 GTSNPN and CDR2 SVGIG (reference sequence). The CDR3 sequence is 12 residues long. The V gene lost 4 bases and the J gene lost 7 bases, with 10 bases spanning the gap. This CDR3 reads CAWTGRGEKLFF. CDR3 bases: TGTGCCTGGACCGGGAGGGGTGAAAAACTGTTTTTT.

The rearrangement uses TRBV11-3 and TRBJ1-1; 11 bases are shared with TRBD1. The CDR3 sequence is 15 residues long. V lost 8 bases to trimming and J lost 1 base; unmatched junction nucleotides: 6. Germline V gives CDR1 SGHNT, CDR2 YENEEA. The CDR3 region has the DNA TGTGCCAGCGCTTCGGACAGGGGGCGGAACACTGAAGCTTTCTTT. Protein: CASASDRGRNTEAFF.

This clone was counted once. The gene calls are TRBV5-6 and TRBJ1-2, with 11 bases matching TRBD1. Germline CDR1 and CDR2: SGHDT and YYEEEE. The CDR3 contains 13 residues. The V and J ends lost 2 bases and 13 bases, in that order; junction bases with no gene match: 7. The CDR3 region is CASSFSGQGASTF. As DNA, the CDR3 is TGTGCCAGCAGCTTCTCCGGACAGGGGGCTAGCACCTTC.

The V call is TRBV13, the J call TRBJ2-3; 13 positions agree with TRBD2. This CDR3 has 14 amino acids. The V gene's germline CDR1 is PRHDT and CDR2 FYEKMQ (reference sequence). V was clipped by 6 bases and J by 6 bases; unmatched bases: 3. CDR3 sequence: CASRILAGGDTQYF. CDR3 bases: TGTGCCAGCAGGATACTAGCGGGGGGGGATACGCAGTATTTT. The entire variable domain, with the rest obtained from reference TRBV13 and TRBJ2-3, is as follows: AAGVIQSPRHLIKEKRETATLKCYPIPRHDTVYWYQQGPGQDPQFLISFYEKMQSDKGSIPDRFSAQQFSDYHSELNMSSLELGDSALYFCASRILAGGDTQYFGPGTRLTVL.

Written as DNA, the CDR3 is TGTGCCAGCAGTGACTCCGGGAGGGTAGGAGGCTACACCTTC. Encoded protein: CASSDSGRVGGYTF. J is TRBJ1-2 and V is TRBV6-4, with D uncertain. The V gene lost 0 bases and the J gene lost 8 bases, with 13 bases spanning the gap. Per the germline V gene, CDR1 is MRHNA and CDR2 is SNTAGT. The CDR3 has 14 residues.

This chain links TRBV9 with TRBJ1-3; a possible D gene is TRBD1 (5 bases). Per germline, CDR1 SGDLS and CDR2 YYNGEE. V shed 0 bases and J shed 4 bases, with 17 bases lying between them. This CDR3 has 17 amino acids. The CDR3 spells CASSVVPGQDNGNTIYF. The DNA of the CDR3 is TGTGCCAGCAGCGTAGTTCCCGGACAAGATAACGGAAACACCATATATTTT.